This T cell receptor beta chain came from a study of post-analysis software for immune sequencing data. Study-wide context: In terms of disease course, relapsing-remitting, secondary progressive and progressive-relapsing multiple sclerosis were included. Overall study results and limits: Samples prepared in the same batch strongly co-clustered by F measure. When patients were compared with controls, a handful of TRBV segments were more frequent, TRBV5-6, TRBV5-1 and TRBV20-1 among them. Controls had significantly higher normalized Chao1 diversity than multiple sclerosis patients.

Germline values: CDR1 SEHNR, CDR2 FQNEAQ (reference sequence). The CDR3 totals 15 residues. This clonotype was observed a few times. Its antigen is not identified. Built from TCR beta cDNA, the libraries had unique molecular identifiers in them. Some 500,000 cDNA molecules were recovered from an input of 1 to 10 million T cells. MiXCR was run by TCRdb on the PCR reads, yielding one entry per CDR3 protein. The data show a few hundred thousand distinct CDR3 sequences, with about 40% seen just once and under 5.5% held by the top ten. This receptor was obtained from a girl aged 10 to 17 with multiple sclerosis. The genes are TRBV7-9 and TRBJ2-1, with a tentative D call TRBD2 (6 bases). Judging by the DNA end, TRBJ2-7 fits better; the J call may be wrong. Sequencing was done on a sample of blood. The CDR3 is CASSFPGSSYNEQYF. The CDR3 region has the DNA TGTGCCAGCAGCTTTCCCGGGAGCTCCTACAATGAGCAGTACTTC.